The clone carrying this TCR beta chain appeared a single time. The record originates from a study of blood T cell repertoires in COVID-19. In assigning cohorts, the study relied on participant-reported clinical history. Original analysis: Reference gene primer amplification in the assay estimated nucleated cell counts. Profiling relied on immunoSEQ multiplex PCR, and the TCRdb table lists in-frame clones only, not all of them. Clone size and V and J calls were adopted from that table, with D and trimming inferred from the DNA. The sample lists a few hundred thousand clones, around 89% occurring once. The CDR3 is 15 amino acids. Germline loops: CDR1 SGHRS, CDR2 YFSETQ. V was clipped by 4 bases and J by 0 bases; unmatched bases: 5.

This clonotype was obtained from a young woman who had recovered from COVID-19. Sample: PBMCs or T cells enriched from blood (not recorded which). The V call is TRBV5-1, the J call TRBJ2-3; 7 bases match TRBD2. Here the CDR3 DNA reads TGCGCCAGCAGCCGGTTGGGGGGGAGCACAGATACGCAGTATTTT. Amino acid sequence: CASSRLGGSTDTQYF.